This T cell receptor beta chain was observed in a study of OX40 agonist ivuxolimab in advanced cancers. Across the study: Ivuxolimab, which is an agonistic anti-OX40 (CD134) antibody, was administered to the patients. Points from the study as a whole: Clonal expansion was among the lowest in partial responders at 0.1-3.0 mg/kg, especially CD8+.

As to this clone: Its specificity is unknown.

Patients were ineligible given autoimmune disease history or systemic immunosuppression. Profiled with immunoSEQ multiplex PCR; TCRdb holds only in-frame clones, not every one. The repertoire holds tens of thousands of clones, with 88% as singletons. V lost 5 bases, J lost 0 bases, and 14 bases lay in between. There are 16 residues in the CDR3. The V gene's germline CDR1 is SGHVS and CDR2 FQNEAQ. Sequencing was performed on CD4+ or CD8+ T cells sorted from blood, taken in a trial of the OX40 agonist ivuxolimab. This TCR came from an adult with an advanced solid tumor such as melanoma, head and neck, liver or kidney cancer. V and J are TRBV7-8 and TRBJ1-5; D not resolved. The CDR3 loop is CASSVSEEDSNQPQHF. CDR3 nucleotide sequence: TGTGCCAGCAGCGTTAGCGAGGAAGATAGCAATCAGCCCCAGCATTTT.